These 14 T cell receptor beta chains came from one sample sequenced in a study of T cells in Graves' hyperthyroidism and ophthalmopathy. Researchers took RNA transcripts and amplified the TCR beta CDR3 regions from them. Primed by the HTBI set, a first-round RT-PCR was run on the TCR CDR3. A single record per CDR3 protein comes from TCRdb applying MiXCR to the multiplex PCR reads. This repertoire shows 540,000 or so distinct CDR3 sequences, about 45% found once; its top ten account for around a fifth. The sample was peripheral blood or thyroid tissue (not recorded which). The receptors derive from an adult woman with Graves' disease, either hyperthyroidism or ophthalmopathy (not recorded which).

Of note for this clonotype: This CDR3 is missing its conserved last phenylalanine or tryptophan, likely due to a read error. It is unclear where the CDR3 begins or ends on the DNA, so no DNA is shown, and the CDR3 is as TCRdb lists it. This chain joins TRBV9 and TRBJ2-6; TRBD1 is the table's D call, not checked against the DNA. Germline CDR1 reads SGDLS; CDR2 reads YYNGEE. The CDR3 region is 9 residues in length, termini included. The CDR3 protein is CATRGGADT.

This chain links TRBV19 with TRBJ1-5, with 9 bases aligning to TRBD1. There are 15 residues in the CDR3. V lost 9 bases, J lost 5 bases, and 11 bases stayed unmatched. Germline V gives CDR1 LNHDA, CDR2 SQIVND (reference sequence). DNA of the CDR3: TGTGCCAGCAGCCCATGGACAGGGGCGCATCAGCCCCAGCATTTT. This sequence encodes CASSPWTGAHQPQHF.

The table lists this clonotype with many counts. The rearrangement joins TRBV14 to TRBJ2-6; 7 bases fit TRBD1. In germline, CDR1 is SGHDN, CDR2 FVKESK. This CDR3 is built from 17 residues. The J segment lost 2 bases and the V segment lost 0 bases, leaving 4 bases of the junction unmatched. CDR3 sequence reads: CASSQDGQGAGANVLTF. The CDR3 DNA follows: TGTGCCAGCAGCCAAGACGGGCAGGGGGCTGGGGCCAACGTCCTGACTTTC.

This chain connects TRBV28 to TRBJ1-1, with TRBD1 matching over 10 bases. The CDR3 is made up of 17 amino acids. CDR1 MDHEN and CDR2 SYDVKM come from the germline V gene. V lost 4 bases, J lost 5 bases, and 13 bases stayed unmatched. The CDR3, as DNA: TGTGCCAGCAGTTCCGGGACAGGGGTTGTATCGGGGACTGAAGCTTTCTTT. Its translation: CASSSGTGVVSGTEAFF.

As for this clonotype: A junction boundary mismatches the germline segment, possibly from a read error. The J gene is TRBJ2-2, the V gene TRBV10-3; 7 bases align to TRBD2. This CDR3 contains 14 residues. Germline V gene data show CDR1 as ENHRY and CDR2 as SYGVKD. This CDR3 reads CAIGMRGNTGELSW. The DNA for the CDR3 is TGTGCCATCGGAATGCGGGGGAACACCGGGGAGCTGTCTTGG.

V gene TRBV7-1 combines with J gene TRBJ2-3; no clear D gene. TRBV7-1 is placed among ORFs of uncertain function. CDR3 length: 12 residues. With 5 bases removed from V and 4 bases from J, the gap between germline ends came to 7 bases. The CDR3 nucleotides read TGTGCCAGCAGCCCAACCCCAGATACGCAGTATTTT. Translation gives CASSPTPDTQYF.

The chain recombines TRBV2 with TRBJ2-2; D uncertain. Trimming pared 4 bases from V and 3 bases from J, leaving 12 bases between. The CDR3 is made up of 15 amino acids. Germline values: CDR1 SNHLY, CDR2 FYNNEI. The CDR3 reads CASSVFSAYTGELFF. The CDR3 region has the DNA TGTGCCAGCAGTGTTTTTTCTGCTTACACCGGGGAGCTGTTTTTT.

This chain links TRBV20-1 with TRBJ2-7; 9 bases fit TRBD1. Germline lookup yields CDR1 DFQATT and CDR2 SNEGSKA (reference sequence). There are 14 residues in the CDR3. V gave up 1 base and J gave up 5 bases; unmatched junction bases: 6. CDR3 region: CSARGTGDLDEQYF. DNA of the CDR3: TGCAGTGCTAGAGGGACAGGGGACCTGGACGAGCAGTACTTC.

This rearrangement joins TRBV13 to TRBJ1-3; no reliable D call. In germline, CDR1 is PRHDT, CDR2 FYEKMQ (reference sequence). V lost 3 bases and J 5 bases, leaving 11 bases between the germline ends. This CDR3 spans 14 amino acids. This chain's CDR3 is CASSLDVDRNTIYF. CDR3 DNA sequence: TGTGCCAGCAGCTTGGACGTCGACCGAAACACCATATATTTT.

The V call is TRBV28, the J call TRBJ2-7; TRBD2 agrees at 9 bases. The CDR3 spans 15 residues. The germline CDR1 and CDR2 sequences are MDHEN and SYDVKM. With V trimmed by 6 bases and J by 2 bases, 8 bases remained unmatched. In DNA form, the CDR3 reads TGTGCCAGCAGCCGACTAGCGGACATTACCTACGAGCAGTACTTC. Its translation: CASSRLADITYEQYF.

Ten or more counts support this clonotype. The chain has TRBV20-1 and TRBJ2-7, with a weak D call TRBD2 (5 bases). Between the trimmed V and J ends, which lost 3 bases and 3 bases, there was a span of 12 bases. CDR3 length equals 13 residues. Germline V CDR1 and CDR2: DFQATT, SNEGSKA (reference sequence). CDR3 sequence reads: CSASGRTYYEQYF. CDR3 nucleotides: TGCAGTGCTAGTGGGAGAACCTACTACGAGCAGTACTTC.

This clonotype was picked up a small number of times. The rearrangement uses TRBV10-3 and TRBJ1-2; D unresolved. Trimming removed 7 bases at V and 4 bases at J, with 16 bases between. The length of the CDR3 is 14 residues. Per the germline V gene, CDR1 is ENHRY and CDR2 is SYGVKD. This CDR3 is CAITVGPQGYGYTF. Here the CDR3 DNA reads TGTGCCATCACTGTTGGACCCCAAGGCTATGGCTACACCTTC.

The V call is TRBV10-3, the J call TRBJ2-5; D might be TRBD1 (6 bases). Trimming left V 5 bases short and J 5 bases short, with 15 bases between. The CDR3 totals 14 residues. Germline values: CDR1 ENHRY, CDR2 SYGVKD. CDR3 DNA: TGTGCCATCAGTCATGAGGGGGATCAGGAGACCCAGTACTTC. Translation: CAISHEGDQETQYF.

The chain couples TRBV20-1 to TRBJ2-7; D unclear. V gave up 4 bases and J gave up 5 bases, with 9 bases separating them. This CDR3 comprises 11 residues. Germline V CDR1 and CDR2: DFQATT, SNEGSKA (reference sequence). For the CDR3, the DNA is TGCAGTGCTATTCCCGAAAACGAGCAGTACTTC. Its protein product is CSAIPENEQYF.